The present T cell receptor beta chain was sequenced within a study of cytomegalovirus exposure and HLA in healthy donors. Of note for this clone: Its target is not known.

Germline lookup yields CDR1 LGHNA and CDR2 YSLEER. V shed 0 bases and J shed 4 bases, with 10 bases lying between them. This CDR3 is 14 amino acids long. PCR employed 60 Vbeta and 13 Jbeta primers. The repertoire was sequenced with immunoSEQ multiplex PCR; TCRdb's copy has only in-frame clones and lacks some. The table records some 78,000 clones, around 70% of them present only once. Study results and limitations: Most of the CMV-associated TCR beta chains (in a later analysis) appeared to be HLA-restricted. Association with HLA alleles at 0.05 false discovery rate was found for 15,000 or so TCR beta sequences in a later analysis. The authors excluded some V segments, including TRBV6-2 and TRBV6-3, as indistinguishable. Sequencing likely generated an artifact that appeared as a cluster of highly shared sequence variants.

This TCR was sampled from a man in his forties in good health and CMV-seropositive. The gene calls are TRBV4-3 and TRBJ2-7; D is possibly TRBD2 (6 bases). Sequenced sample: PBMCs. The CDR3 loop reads CASSQEKGGYEQYF. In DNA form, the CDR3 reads TGCGCCAGCAGCCAAGAAAAAGGAGGGTACGAGCAGTACTTC.